This T cell receptor (beta chain) was sequenced in a study of blood T cell repertoires in COVID-19. Repertoires were generated with immunoSEQ multiplex PCR, while TCRdb's copy carries only in-frame clones and drops some. The sample has roughly 260,000 clones, 87% seen once. V lost 3 bases to trimming and J lost 4 bases, with 13 bases between them. CDR3 length equals 14 residues. Germline assignment: CDR1 SGHNT and CDR2 YYREEE (reference sequence). V gene TRBV5-4 combines with J gene TRBJ1-1, with TRBD1 as a possible D gene (6 bases). Material for sequencing was peripheral blood. This TCR was sampled from a woman between 45 and 60 years old with acute or convalescent COVID-19. CDR3 in amino acids: CASSWGGGFTEAFF. The CDR3, as DNA: TGTGCCAGCAGCTGGGGAGGGGGATTCACTGAAGCTTTCTTT.